This T cell receptor (beta chain) was observed in a study of T cells after yellow fever vaccination. Whole-study findings and limits: Abundant clonotypes from the bulk population could contaminate FACS-sorted repertoires.

The CDR3 is 18 amino acids. Trimming took off 1 base at V and 3 bases at J, with 21 bases between the two ends. Per germline, CDR1 KGHSH and CDR2 LQKENI. Via MiXCR, TCRdb re-called the 5' RACE reads, giving one row per CDR3 protein. The table includes a few hundred thousand distinct CDR3 sequences, 3.6% detected once. There are many counts of this clonotype. Its antigen is not known. The material was PBMCs, obtained 15 days after the yellow fever booster vaccination. The TCR sequence derives from a man between 18 and 35 years old who received the YFV17D yellow fever vaccine. The J gene is TRBJ2-5, the V gene TRBV18; D is perhaps TRBD1 (5 bases). CDR3: CASSPRWSRGSPEETQYF. CDR3 nucleotide sequence: TGTGCCAGCTCACCACGGTGGTCAAGGGGATCCCCCGAAGAGACCCAGTACTTC.